These T cell receptor beta chains were read from a single sample in a study of lymphopenia after photon versus proton radiotherapy. Assay used: immunoSEQ multiplex PCR; TCRdb lists only in-frame clones, some missing. Counted here are over 50,000 clones, approximately 83% occurring once; the ten biggest clones make up about 2.3%. Sequencing was performed on peripheral blood, taken from a patient treated with photon-based radiotherapy. The receptors were sampled from a man aged 35 to 55 with gastric cancer. The CDR3 runs from the conserved cysteine through the conserved F or W. Each record gives: V gene, clone size, D gene, J gene, CDR3 protein, CDR3 DNA. D genes are given only for firm matches. Clone sizes are given selectively: once, few, many, or a class where the clone is expanded.

TRBV10-3	-	-	TRBJ2-2	CAISESAYTGELFF	TGTGCCATCAGTGAGTCAGCTTACACCGGGGAGCTGTTTTTT
TRBV10-1	-	-	TRBJ2-7	CARVTGSSYEQYF	TGCGCCAGAGTAACAGGGAGCTCCTACGAGCAGTACTTC
TRBV5-1	-	-	TRBJ2-6	CASSLAGESGANVLTF	TGCGCCAGCAGCCTGGCAGGGGAATCTGGGGCCAACGTCCTGACTTTC
TRBV6-6	-	TRBD1	TRBJ2-7	CASSRTGSEQYF	TGTGCCAGCAGTCGGACAGGTAGCGAGCAGTACTTC
TRBV29-1	-	TRBD1	TRBJ2-7	CSARTGEAEQYF	TGCAGCGCAAGGACAGGGGAGGCCGAGCAGTACTTC
TRBV5-1	-	-	TRBJ2-7	CASSEDSQGFYEQYF	TGCGCCAGCAGCGAGGATAGTCAGGGTTTCTACGAGCAGTACTTC
TRBV7-8	-	-	TRBJ1-1	CASSVAKGMNTEAFF	TGTGCCAGCAGCGTAGCAAAGGGAATGAACACTGAAGCTTTCTTT
TRBV30	-	-	TRBJ1-3	CAWSVEPAGNTIYF	TGTGCCTGGAGTGTAGAACCCGCCGGAAACACCATATATTTT
TRBV6-5	once	TRBD1	TRBJ1-2	CASSYLQGAANYGYTF	TGTGCCAGCAGTTACCTACAGGGGGCCGCGAACTATGGCTACACCTTC
TRBV5-4	-	-	TRBJ2-7	CASSLSQGTPYEQYF	TGTGCCAGCAGCTTGTCCCAAGGAACTCCCTACGAGCAGTACTTC
TRBV5-5	-	-	TRBJ2-3	CASSPVGLSTDTQYF	TGTGCCAGCAGCCCCGTGGGGTTAAGCACAGATACGCAGTATTTT
TRBV11-2	-	TRBD2	TRBJ2-5	CASSSTGGERRETQYF	TGTGCCAGCAGCTCAACCGGGGGGGAGCGTCGAGAGACCCAGTACTTC
TRBV27	-	-	TRBJ2-2	CASQNVGGELFF	TGTGCCAGTCAGAATGTCGGCGGGGAGCTGTTTTTT
TRBV4-3	-	-	TRBJ1-4	CASSPGGLGGAGEKLFF	TGCGCCAGCAGCCCTGGCGGGTTAGGGGGGGCCGGTGAAAAACTGTTTTTT
TRBV7-9	-	TRBD1	TRBJ2-7	CASSITTGSFEQYF	TGTGCCAGCAGCATCACGACAGGGTCGTTTGAGCAGTACTTC
TRBV27	-	TRBD2	TRBJ2-1	CASSPLAGVYNEQFF	TGTGCCAGCAGTCCATTAGCGGGGGTGTACAATGAGCAGTTCTTC
TRBV29-1	-	-	TRBJ1-2	CSVDAGYYGYTF	TGCAGCGTTGACGCAGGGTACTATGGCTACACCTTC
TRBV5-4	-	TRBD1	TRBJ1-2	CASSQDRGAGYGYTF	TGTGCCAGCAGCCAAGACAGGGGAGCCGGGTATGGCTACACCTTC
TRBV5-6	-	TRBD1	TRBJ2-5	CASSPDRGEETQYF	TGTGCCAGCAGCCCGGACAGGGGAGAAGAGACCCAGTACTTC
TRBV7-6	-	TRBD2	TRBJ2-7	CASSLVGRSSGESEQYF	TGTGCCAGCAGCTTAGTTGGCCGGAGTAGCGGGGAGAGCGAGCAGTACTTC
TRBV30	-	-	TRBJ2-7	CAWSVPPGEQYF	TGTGCCTGGAGTGTCCCTCCCGGGGAGCAGTACTTC
TRBV11-3	-	-	TRBJ2-1	CASSLGDPYNEQFF	TGTGCCAGCAGCTTAGGGGACCCCTACAATGAGCAGTTCTTC
TRBV19	-	-	TRBJ1-2	CASSAPGAYGYTF	TGTGCCAGTAGTGCCCCAGGGGCCTATGGCTACACCTTC
TRBV15	-	-	TRBJ1-1	CATSRDANTEAFF	TGTGCCACCAGCAGAGATGCGAACACTGAAGCTTTCTTT
TRBV5-1	-	-	TRBJ2-5	CASSINPGFQETQYF	TGCGCCAGCAGCATAAATCCGGGGTTCCAAGAGACCCAGTACTTC
TRBV7-9	-	TRBD2	TRBJ2-2	CASSLVGGTGELFF	TGTGCCAGCAGCTTAGTCGGGGGGACCGGGGAGCTGTTTTTT
TRBV18	-	-	TRBJ1-5	CASSPPGTHSNQPQHF	TGTGCCAGCTCACCACCGGGAACCCATAGCAATCAGCCCCAGCATTTT
TRBV19	once	TRBD1	TRBJ1-1	CASRLTGGTEAFF	TGTGCCAGTAGGCTGACAGGGGGCACTGAAGCTTTCTTT
TRBV6-1	few	TRBD1	TRBJ2-3	CASSEGTGHTDTQYF	TGTGCCAGCAGTGAAGGGACAGGGCACACAGATACGCAGTATTTT
TRBV4-3	-	-	TRBJ1-1	CASSQFGEAFF	TGCGCCAGCAGCCAGTTTGGTGAAGCTTTCTTT
TRBV7-9	few	-	TRBJ1-6	CASSLGDNSPLHF	TGTGCCAGCAGCTTAGGCGATAATTCACCCCTCCACTTT
TRBV29-1	once	TRBD1	TRBJ2-5	CSVTAWRDRGGETQYF	TGCAGCGTTACGGCGTGGAGGGACAGGGGCGGCGAGACCCAGTACTTC
TRBV19	-	TRBD1	TRBJ1-2	CASRPTGGYDGYTF	TGTGCCAGTAGGCCGACAGGGGGATACGATGGCTACACCTTC
TRBV5-1	-	-	TRBJ2-3	CASSLGLSGTDTQYF	TGCGCCAGCAGCTTGGGACTCAGTGGCACAGATACGCAGTATTTT
TRBV7-9	few	-	TRBJ2-7	CASSLVAIEQYF	TGTGCCAGCAGCCTAGTGGCCATTGAGCAGTACTTC
TRBV6-1	-	-	TRBJ1-1	CASSASGYRNTEAFF	TGTGCCAGCAGTGCCTCAGGGTACAGGAACACTGAAGCTTTCTTT
TRBV30	few	-	TRBJ1-5	CAWRGSFDQPQHF	TGTGCCTGGAGGGGGAGTTTCGATCAGCCCCAGCATTTT
TRBV6-5	-	-	TRBJ2-1	CASSWTRGNYNEQFF	TGTGCCAGCAGTTGGACCAGGGGCAACTACAATGAGCAGTTCTTC
TRBV27	-	-	TRBJ2-7	CASSFGGNYEQYF	TGTGCCAGCAGTTTTGGGGGGAACTACGAGCAGTACTTC
TRBV7-2	few	TRBD2	TRBJ2-3	CASSPGTSGGIPDTQYF	TGTGCCAGCAGCCCCGGGACTAGCGGGGGGATTCCAGATACGCAGTATTTT
TRBV18	-	-	TRBJ1-1	CASSPGQGSLAFF	TGTGCCAGCTCACCGGGGCAGGGGAGTTTAGCTTTCTTT
TRBV6-5	-	-	TRBJ2-1	CASSYSGAGALNEQFF	TGTGCCAGCAGTTACTCTGGGGCAGGGGCCCTCAATGAGCAGTTCTTC
TRBV11-2	-	TRBD2	TRBJ2-5	CASSLGRGGVQETQYF	TGTGCCAGCAGCTTAGGGCGCGGGGGAGTCCAAGAGACCCAGTACTTC
TRBV4-3	-	TRBD1	TRBJ2-5	CASSPGTGTEETQYF	TGCGCCAGCAGTCCAGGGACCGGGACAGAAGAGACCCAGTACTTC
TRBV5-1	once	TRBD2	TRBJ2-2	CASLAGVDTGELFF	TGCGCCAGCTTGGCGGGGGTGGACACCGGGGAGCTGTTTTTT
TRBV5-6	-	TRBD1	TRBJ1-1	CASSFGQGDTEAFF	TGTGCCAGCAGCTTTGGACAGGGCGACACTGAAGCTTTCTTT
TRBV7-9	-	-	TRBJ2-3	CASSRGSLSTDTQYF	TGTGCCAGCAGCCGGGGGAGTTTGAGCACAGATACGCAGTATTTT
TRBV6-1	-	-	TRBJ1-1	CASSELDRPNTEAFF	TGTGCCAGCAGTGAATTAGACAGGCCGAACACTGAAGCTTTCTTT
TRBV9	-	-	TRBJ1-6	CASSVSGAYSPLHF	TGTGCCAGCAGCGTTTCAGGGGCCTATTCACCCCTCCACTTT
TRBV4-1	-	-	TRBJ2-1	CASSQPPSSSYNEQFF	TGCGCCAGCAGCCAACCCCCTTCGAGCTCCTACAATGAGCAGTTCTTC
TRBV7-6	-	TRBD1	TRBJ1-6	CASSPRQGPGSPLHF	TGTGCCAGCAGCCCCCGACAGGGACCGGGCTCACCCCTCCACTTT
TRBV6-1	once	-	TRBJ1-5	CASNPGPPGQPQHF	TGTGCCAGCAACCCGGGACCCCCAGGGCAGCCCCAGCATTTT